The present T cell receptor (beta chain) was sequenced within a study of blood T cell repertoires in COVID-19. The overall study: Samples of COVID-19 (acute and convalescent) were obtained from the United States, Italy and Spain. The analysed material was cDNA or gDNA that came from T cells, B-cell-depleted T cells, or PBMCs.

Source study methods: Reference gene primer amplification gave nucleated cell count estimates. TCRdb keeps only in-frame clones here, not all; method: immunoSEQ multiplex PCR. V and J calls and clone size are given by that table; D and trimming were obtained from the DNA. The sample carries tens of thousands of clones, about 83% recorded once. CDR1 and CDR2 (germline): SEHNR, FQNEAQ (reference sequence). The V and J ends lost 5 bases and 2 bases, in that order; junction bases with no gene match: 7. The CDR3 extends over 15 amino acids. The sample consisted of peripheral blood. The chain has TRBV7-9 and TRBJ2-3; 7 bases are a match to TRBD2. The TCR sequence derives from a man in his forties or fifties with acute or convalescent COVID-19. This chain's CDR3 is CASSLISGYTDTQYF. CDR3 in DNA: TGTGCCAGCAGCCTAATTAGCGGGTACACAGATACGCAGTATTTT. Complete variable domain (other parts from reference TRBV7-9 and TRBJ2-3): DTGVSQNPRHKITKRGQNVTFRCDPISEHNRLYWYRQTLGQGPEFLTYFQNEAQLEKSRLLSDRFSAERPKGSFSTLEIQRTEQGDSAMYLCASSLISGYTDTQYFGPGTRLTVL.